Listed here are 21 T cell receptor beta chains from one sample, sequenced in a study of blood T cell repertoires in COVID-19. Here immunoSEQ multiplex PCR was the method, and the copy in TCRdb shows in-frame clones only, minus some. The table shows about 98,000 clones, with roughly nine tenths occurring only once. Sequenced: peripheral blood. These receptors were taken from a man aged 70-80 years with acute or convalescent COVID-19.

This clone was recorded once. The V gene is TRBV14, the J gene TRBJ1-2; 7 bases match TRBD1. Germline V lookup: CDR1 SGHDN, CDR2 FVKESK. CDR3 size: 15 residues. The V and J ends lost 4 bases and 4 bases, in that order; junction bases with no gene match: 9. The CDR3 region has the DNA TGTGCCAGCAGCCCGACAGGGCTTTGGTCCTATGGCTACACCTTC. Translated: CASSPTGLWSYGYTF.

The V and J genes are TRBV28 and TRBJ1-4; TRBD1 matches at 8 bases. Germline CDR1 MDHEN, CDR2 SYDVKM. Trimming cost V 5 bases and J 8 bases; bases outside gene matches: 10. The CDR3 consists of 15 residues. CDR3 nucleotides: TGTGCCAGCAGTCCAAATAAAGGGACAGGCGAAAAACTGTTTTTT. Protein: CASSPNKGTGEKLFF.

The rearrangement uses TRBV4-1 and TRBJ2-1; 9 bases fit TRBD1. This CDR3 has 20 amino acids. The germline CDR1 and CDR2 sequences are MGHRA and YSYEKL. V lost 0 bases, J lost 0 bases, and 12 bases stayed unmatched. CDR3 sequence reads: CASSQETGQGALSSYNEQFF. CDR3 nucleotides: TGCGCCAGCAGCCAAGAAACGGGACAGGGTGCCTTAAGCTCCTACAATGAGCAGTTCTTC.

The chain is built from TRBV5-1 and TRBJ1-3; perhaps TRBD1 as D (5 bases). Germline assignment: CDR1 SGHRS and CDR2 YFSETQ. The CDR3 runs to 16 residues. The ends were cut back, 0 bases at V and 0 bases at J, with 10 bases in the middle. CDR3 amino acids: CASSLEGHASGNTIYF. In DNA form, the CDR3 reads TGCGCCAGCAGCTTGGAAGGACATGCCTCTGGAAACACCATATATTTT.

Here the CDR3 DNA reads TGTGCCAGCAGCGGGGTATATTCACCCCTCCACTTT. Protein: CASSGVYSPLHF. The chain employs TRBV2 and TRBJ1-6; D remains unclear. V gave up 6 bases and J gave up 8 bases, with 8 bases separating them. Per the germline V gene, CDR1 is SNHLY and CDR2 is FYNNEI. The CDR3 runs to 12 residues. Looking up the rest from reference TRBV2 and TRBJ1-6 gives the full variable domain: EPEVTQTPSHQVTQMGQEVILRCVPISNHLYFYWYRQILGQKVEFLVSFYNNEISEKSEIFDDQFSVERPDGSNFTLKIRSTKLEDSAMYFCASSGVYSPLHFGNGTRLTVT.

V is TRBV19 and J is TRBJ2-3, with D tentatively TRBD1 (6 bases). CDR1 LNHDA and CDR2 SQIVND come from the germline V gene (reference sequence). V was pared by 1 base and J by 3 bases, with 11 bases between. This CDR3 is built from 15 residues. The CDR3 loop reads CASSIVQGLTDTQYF. In nucleotides, the CDR3 is TGTGCCAGTAGTATAGTTCAGGGGTTGACAGATACGCAGTATTTT.

The CDR3 protein is CATSDLTGGRETQYF. CDR3 DNA: TGTGCCACCAGTGATCTGACAGGGGGCAGAGAGACCCAGTACTTC. This chain links TRBV24-1 with TRBJ2-5; 10 nucleotides match TRBD1. CDR1 and CDR2 from the germline V gene are KGHDR and SFDVKD. V shed 3 bases, J shed 4 bases, and the junction held 4 bases outside the gene matches. This CDR3 has 15 residues.

This clone was counted a few times. The rearrangement uses TRBV2 and TRBJ2-3, with D possibly being TRBD2 (7 bases). The CDR3 runs to 14 residues. Trimming shortened V by 8 bases and J by 5 bases, and 17 bases separated the two germline ends. The germline gives CDR1 SNHLY, CDR2 FYNNEI. The CDR3 loop is CASEGGGGRDTQYF. CDR3 nucleotide sequence: TGTGCCAGCGAAGGTGGGGGGGGCCGAGATACGCAGTATTTT.

The CDR3 reads CASSQVSRSETQYF. CDR3 DNA sequence: TGTGCCAGCAGCCAAGTGAGCCGGTCGGAGACCCAGTACTTC. The genes are TRBV3-1 (or the pseudogene TRBV3-2) and TRBJ2-5; D gene ambiguous. The germline V and J ends were trimmed by 1 base and 5 bases, with 11 bases remaining between them. The germline V gene encodes CDR1 LGHDT and CDR2 YNNKEL (reference sequence). CDR3 length: 14 residues.

The rearrangement joins TRBV29-1 to TRBJ1-1, with 10 bases lining up with TRBD1. J gave up 2 bases and V 2 bases, and 2 bases lay outside the gene matches. The CDR3 contains 14 residues. Germline CDR1 is SQVTM and CDR2 is ANQGSEA. The CDR3 reads CSVEKTGGNTEAFF. The DNA of the CDR3 is TGCAGCGTTGAAAAGACAGGGGGCAACACTGAAGCTTTCTTT. Full variable domain (missing parts from reference TRBV29-1 and TRBJ1-1): SAVISQKPSRDICQRGTSLTIQCQVDSQVTMMFWYRQQPGQSLTLIATANQGSEATYESGFVIDKFPISRPNLTFSTLTVSNMSPEDSSIYLCSVEKTGGNTEAFFGQGTRLTVV.

V usage is TRBV3-1 (or the pseudogene TRBV3-2) and J usage is TRBJ1-2; no firm D call. Trimming cost V 3 bases and J 0 bases, with 8 bases left between them. The CDR3 is made up of 14 amino acids. The germline V gene has CDR1 LGHDT and CDR2 YNNKEL (reference sequence). This chain's CDR3 is CASSQGAPNYGYTF. The CDR3 DNA reads as TGTGCCAGCAGCCAGGGCGCTCCTAACTATGGCTACACCTTC.

The V gene is TRBV6-8, the J gene TRBJ1-5; 8 positions agree with TRBD1. The CDR3 is made up of 14 amino acids. Germline V gene sequence: CDR1 MNHGY, CDR2 SAAAGT. V gave up 5 bases and J gave up 6 bases; unmatched junction bases: 6. In DNA, the CDR3 is TGTGCCAGCAGTAAGAGACAGGGGTTTCAGCCCCAGCATTTT. Translation gives CASSKRQGFQPQHF.

As DNA, the CDR3 is TGTGCCAGCAGCTTAGTTCGGTCAGGCGCTGAAGCTTTCTTT. As protein: CASSLVRSGAEAFF. The J gene is TRBJ1-1, the V gene TRBV7-9; no firm D call. Between the trimmed V and J ends, which lost 1 base and 6 bases, there was a span of 12 bases. This CDR3 is 14 amino acids long. The germline V gene has CDR1 SEHNR and CDR2 FQNEAQ (reference sequence).

The chain recombines TRBV4-1 with TRBJ1-2; tentatively, D is TRBD1 (5 bases). CDR1 MGHRA and CDR2 YSYEKL come from the germline V gene. This CDR3 is built from 17 residues. The V gene lost 0 bases and the J gene lost 4 bases, with 18 bases spanning the gap. The CDR3 DNA follows: TGCGCCAGCAGCCAAGACTACCCGACCCAAACAGGCTATGGCTACACCTTC. Amino acid sequence: CASSQDYPTQTGYGYTF.

The chain recombines TRBV7-9 with TRBJ1-2; TRBD1 is a possible D gene (5 bases). This CDR3 is 15 amino acids long. V lost 5 bases, J lost 4 bases, and 17 bases lay in between. CDR1 SEHNR and CDR2 FQNEAQ come from the germline V gene (reference sequence). The CDR3 DNA follows: TGTGCCAGCAGCATTAAGACAGCTTTAGGCTATGGCTACACCTTC. Its protein is CASSIKTALGYGYTF.

This chain uses TRBV3-1 (or the pseudogene TRBV3-2) with TRBJ1-4, with D unresolved. The V end was cut by 1 base, the J end by 8 bases, with 11 bases between. Germline CDR1 and CDR2: LGHDT and YNNKEL (reference sequence). The CDR3 consists of 14 residues. CDR3 in amino acids: CASSQGGRKEKLFF. CDR3 bases: TGTGCCAGCAGCCAAGGTGGCCGTAAGGAAAAACTGTTTTTT.

The chain joins TRBV6-2 or TRBV6-3 to TRBJ2-3; TRBD2 matches 8 bases. The CDR3 has 15 amino acids. In germline, CDR1 is MNHEY, CDR2 SVGEGT. V lost 6 bases and J lost 2; bases outside the gene matches: 7. The CDR3 spells CASSLAGLYTDTQYF. The CDR3 nucleotides are TGTGCCAGCAGCTTAGCGGGGCTCTACACAGATACGCAGTATTTT.

This clone came up a few times. The rearrangement links TRBV27 to TRBJ1-5; 7 bases match TRBD1. V shed 1 base, J shed 9 bases, and the junction held 18 bases outside the gene matches. The CDR3 spans 18 residues. The V gene's germline CDR1 is MNHEY and CDR2 SMNVEV (reference sequence). The CDR3 nucleotides read TGTGCCAGCAGTTTATTAAGGCCGGACAGGTGGTCAGGGGCGCCCCAGCATTTT. Translated, it gives CASSLLRPDRWSGAPQHF.

This chain uses TRBV30 with TRBJ1-6; D may be TRBD1 (6 bases). Germline CDR1 GTSNPN, CDR2 SVGIG (reference sequence). V was shortened by 3 bases and J by 0 bases, with 12 bases between the two germline ends. The CDR3 sequence is 16 residues long. CDR3 DNA: TGTGCCTGGAGGGGGGCAGGGAGCTCCTATAATTCACCCCTCCACTTT. Protein product: CAWRGAGSSYNSPLHF.

This clone was counted only a few times. The chain combines TRBV18 with TRBJ1-1; D might be TRBD1 (5 bases). Trimming removed 1 base at V and 0 bases at J, with 15 bases between. CDR1 and CDR2 from the germline V gene are KGHSH and LQKENI. The CDR3 runs to 17 residues. The CDR3 region is CASSPLFRGDMNTEAFF. The CDR3, as DNA: TGTGCCAGCTCACCACTCTTTAGGGGCGATATGAACACTGAAGCTTTCTTT.

This chain links TRBV5-3 with TRBJ2-3; a weak D match, TRBD2 (7 bases). TRBV5-3 is noted as an ORF with a role that remains uncertain. This CDR3 is built from 16 residues. The V end lost 4 bases, the J end lost 3 bases, and 18 bases lay between the germline ends. The CDR3 protein is CARSPGGGGITDTQYF. The CDR3 coding sequence is TGTGCCAGAAGCCCGGGGGGCGGGGGTATAACAGATACGCAGTATTTT.